This paragraph reports one T cell receptor (beta chain). Its antigen remains unknown. The table came from immunoSEQ multiplex PCR; TCRdb's copy has only in-frame clones and leaves some out. The sample lists fewer than 400,000 clones, under 80% occurring once. This entry comes from a study of shared clonotypes between healthy human individuals. Study-wide points: Richness estimates generally favored naive over memory subsets.

Looked up from germline, CDR1 is LNHDA and CDR2 is SQIVND (reference sequence). The CDR3 covers 14 residues. V dropped 4 bases and J dropped 7; count of bases not matched to a gene: 9. The rearrangement joins TRBV19 to TRBJ1-1, with 7 bases that match TRBD1. This receptor was taken from a man aged 30-40 years in good health. Material for sequencing was memory CD4+ T cells sorted from blood. Specified subset: CD45RA-negative fraction. In DNA form, the CDR3 reads TGTGCCAGTAGTACCCGAGGACAGGAAGTTGAAGCTTTCTTT. As protein: CASSTRGQEVEAFF.